The clone carrying this TCR beta chain was observed once. What it binds is unknown. This sample was included in a study of memory B cells and T cells in multiple sclerosis. Stimulus-free culture yielded autoproliferating CFSE-dim and non-proliferating CFSE-high T cells, each sequenced separately. About 50 million CFSE-labeled PBMCs were cultured less than eight days unstimulated, then replicate wells were pooled. The repertoire was sequenced with immunoSEQ multiplex PCR; TCRdb's copy has only in-frame clones and lacks some. This table holds roughly 12,000 clones, roughly four fifths found once. Germline-derived CDR1 and CDR2 are SQVTM and ANQGSEA. The CDR3 has 15 amino acids.

The chain is built from TRBV29-1 and TRBJ2-1, with 12 bases aligning to TRBD2. The specimen sequenced was PBMCs from blood kept in culture. This sequence was found in a human donor with multiple sclerosis. The CDR3 loop reads CSLDGASGRGNEQFF. The CDR3 coding sequence is TGCAGTCTCGACGGAGCTAGCGGGAGGGGGAATGAGCAGTTCTTC.